The T cell receptor (beta chain) under discussion was sequenced for a study of OX40 agonist ivuxolimab in advanced cancers. This CDR3 contains 14 residues. CDR1 is SGHRS and CDR2 is YFSETQ in the germline V gene. The V gene lost 0 bases and the J gene lost 7 bases, with 10 bases spanning the gap. Sequencing used immunoSEQ multiplex PCR; TCRdb keeps in-frame clones, though not all of them. The sample contains tens of thousands of clones, about 90% of which appear only once. This clone has only one observation. This specimen consisted of CD4+ or CD8+ T cells sorted from blood, obtained in a trial of the OX40 agonist ivuxolimab. V usage is TRBV5-1 and J usage is TRBJ2-2, with D maybe TRBD1 (5 bases). The TCR was taken from an adult with an advanced solid tumor such as melanoma, head and neck, liver or kidney cancer. CDR3 sequence (DNA): TGCGCCAGCAGCTTGGGGCAGGGTGTCGGGGAGCTGTTTTTT. Its translation is CASSLGQGVGELFF.